This T cell receptor beta chain came from a study of blood T cell repertoires in COVID-19. In the study's own analysis: Cell counts per sample came from amplifying reference gene primers. Data came from immunoSEQ multiplex PCR; TCRdb stores just in-frame clones and leaves some out. V and J calls and clone size are copied from that table; D and trimming were computed from the DNA. The table lists some 62,000 clones, 80% to 90% of them singletons. The germline CDR1 and CDR2 sequences are SQVTM and ANQGSEA. V lost 4 bases and J lost 8, with 17 bases in between. CDR3 size: 13 residues. There are a few counts of this clone.

The source material was PBMCs or T cells enriched from blood (not recorded which). The V call is TRBV29-1, the J call TRBJ1-2; maybe TRBD1 (6 bases). The clonotype comes from a woman aged 40 to 50 with acute COVID-19. For the CDR3, the DNA is TGCAGCGTTGTAGTGGGACAAGCAACCGGCTACACCTTC. It yields the protein CSVVVGQATGYTF.